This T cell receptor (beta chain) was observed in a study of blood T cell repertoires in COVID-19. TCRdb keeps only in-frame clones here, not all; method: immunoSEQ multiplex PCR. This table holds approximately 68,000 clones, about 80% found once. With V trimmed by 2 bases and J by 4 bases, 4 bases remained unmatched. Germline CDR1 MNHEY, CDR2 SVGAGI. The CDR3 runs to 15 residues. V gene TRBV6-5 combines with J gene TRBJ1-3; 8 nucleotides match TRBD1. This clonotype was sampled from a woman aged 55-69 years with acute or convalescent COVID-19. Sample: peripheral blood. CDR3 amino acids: CASSYQGAGGNTIYF. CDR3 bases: TGTGCCAGCAGTTACCAGGGGGCAGGGGGAAACACCATATATTTT.